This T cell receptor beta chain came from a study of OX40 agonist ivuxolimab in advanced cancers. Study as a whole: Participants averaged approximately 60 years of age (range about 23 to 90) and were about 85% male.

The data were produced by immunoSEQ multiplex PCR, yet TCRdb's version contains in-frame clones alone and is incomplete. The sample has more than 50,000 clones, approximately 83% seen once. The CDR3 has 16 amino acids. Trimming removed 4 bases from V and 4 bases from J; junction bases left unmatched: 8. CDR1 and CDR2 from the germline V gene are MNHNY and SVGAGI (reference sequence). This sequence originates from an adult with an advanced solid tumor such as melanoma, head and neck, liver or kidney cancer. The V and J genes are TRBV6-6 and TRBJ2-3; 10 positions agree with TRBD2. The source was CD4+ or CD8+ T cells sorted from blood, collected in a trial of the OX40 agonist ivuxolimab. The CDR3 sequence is CASSSMRSGRADTQYF. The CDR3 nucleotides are TGTGCCAGCAGTTCCATGCGGAGCGGGAGGGCAGATACGCAGTATTTT.